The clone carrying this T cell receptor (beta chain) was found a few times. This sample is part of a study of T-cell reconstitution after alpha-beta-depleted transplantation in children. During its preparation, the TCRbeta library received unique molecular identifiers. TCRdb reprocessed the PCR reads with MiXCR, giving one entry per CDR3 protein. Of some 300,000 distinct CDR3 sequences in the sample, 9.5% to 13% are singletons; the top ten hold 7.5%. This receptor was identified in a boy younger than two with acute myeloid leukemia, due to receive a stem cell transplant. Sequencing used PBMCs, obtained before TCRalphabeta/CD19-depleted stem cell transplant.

This CDR3 is CASSLRFGQGTGELFF. CDR3 in DNA: TGTGCCAGCAGCTTAAGGTTCGGCCAGGGGACCGGGGAGCTGTTTTTT. This chain uses TRBV7-2 with TRBJ2-2; tentative D call: TRBD1 (6 bases). Germline CDR1 and CDR2: SGHTA and FQGNSA. CDR3 size: 16 residues. Trimming took off 2 bases at V and 5 bases at J, with 15 bases between the two ends.